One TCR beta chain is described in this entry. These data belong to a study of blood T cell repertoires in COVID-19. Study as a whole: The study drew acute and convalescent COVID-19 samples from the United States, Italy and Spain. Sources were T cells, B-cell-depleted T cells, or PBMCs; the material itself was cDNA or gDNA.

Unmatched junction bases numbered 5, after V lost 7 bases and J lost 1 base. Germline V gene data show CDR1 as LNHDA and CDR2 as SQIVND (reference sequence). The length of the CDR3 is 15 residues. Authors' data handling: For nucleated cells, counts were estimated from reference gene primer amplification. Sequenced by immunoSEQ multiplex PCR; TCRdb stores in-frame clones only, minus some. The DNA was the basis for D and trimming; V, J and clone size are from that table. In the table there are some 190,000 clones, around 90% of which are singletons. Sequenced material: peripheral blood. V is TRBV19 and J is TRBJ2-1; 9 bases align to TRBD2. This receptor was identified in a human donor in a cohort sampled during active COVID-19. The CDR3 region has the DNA TGTGCCAGTAAACCAGCGGGAGGATCCTACAATGAGCAGTTCTTC. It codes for CASKPAGGSYNEQFF.